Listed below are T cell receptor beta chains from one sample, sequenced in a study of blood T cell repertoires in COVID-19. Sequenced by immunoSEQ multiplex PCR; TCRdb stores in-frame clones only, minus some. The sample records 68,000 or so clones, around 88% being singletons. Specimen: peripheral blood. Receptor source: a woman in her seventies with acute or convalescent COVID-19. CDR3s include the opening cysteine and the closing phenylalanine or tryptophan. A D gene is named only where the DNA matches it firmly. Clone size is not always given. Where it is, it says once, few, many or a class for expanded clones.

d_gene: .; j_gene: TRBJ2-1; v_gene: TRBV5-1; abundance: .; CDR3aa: CASSSFAGSSYNEQFF; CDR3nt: TGCGCCAGCAGCTCCTTTGCGGGCAGCTCCTACAATGAGCAGTTCTTC
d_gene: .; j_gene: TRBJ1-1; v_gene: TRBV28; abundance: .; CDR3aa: CASSSHLGLGTEAFF; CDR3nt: TGTGCCAGCAGTTCCCACTTGGGGCTCGGGACTGAAGCTTTCTTT
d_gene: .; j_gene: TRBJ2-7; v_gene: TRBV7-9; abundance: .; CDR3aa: CASSLQGNEQYF; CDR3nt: TGTGCCAGCAGCTTACAGGGGAACGAGCAGTACTTC
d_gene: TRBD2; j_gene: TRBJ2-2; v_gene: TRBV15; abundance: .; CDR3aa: CATSISLAGGGELFF; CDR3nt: TGTGCCACCAGCATTTCCCTAGCGGGAGGGGGGGAGCTGTTTTTT
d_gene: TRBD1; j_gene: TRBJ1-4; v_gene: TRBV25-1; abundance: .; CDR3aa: CASLKTGIFEKLFF; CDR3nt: TGTGCCAGCCTAAAGACAGGGATATTTGAAAAACTGTTTTTT
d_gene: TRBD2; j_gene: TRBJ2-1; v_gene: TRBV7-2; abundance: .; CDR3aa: CASRLAGAEINNEQFF; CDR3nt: TGTGCCAGCCGACTAGCGGGAGCCGAAATCAACAATGAGCAGTTCTTC
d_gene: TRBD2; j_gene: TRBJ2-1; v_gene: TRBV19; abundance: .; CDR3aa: CASSPRGAGGLNNEQFF; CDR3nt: TGTGCCAGTAGCCCCCGAGGCGCGGGAGGGCTGAACAATGAGCAGTTCTTC
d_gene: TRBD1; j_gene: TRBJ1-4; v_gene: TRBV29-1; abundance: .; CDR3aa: CSVGNDRARRSEKLFF; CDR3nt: TGCAGCGTTGGAAATGACAGGGCCCGACGGAGTGAAAAACTGTTTTTT
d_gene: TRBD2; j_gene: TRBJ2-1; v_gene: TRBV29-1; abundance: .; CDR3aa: CSVGSGTVYNEQFF; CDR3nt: TGCAGCGTTGGGAGCGGGACGGTTTACAATGAGCAGTTCTTC
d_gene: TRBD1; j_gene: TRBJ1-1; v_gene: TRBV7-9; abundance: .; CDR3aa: CASSLRQGGTEAFF; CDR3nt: TGTGCCAGCAGCTTAAGACAGGGCGGCACTGAAGCTTTCTTT
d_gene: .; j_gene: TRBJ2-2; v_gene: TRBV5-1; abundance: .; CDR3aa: CASSLMGRAQVWTGELFF; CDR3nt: TGCGCCAGCAGCTTGATGGGTCGGGCACAGGTTTGGACCGGGGAGCTGTTTTTT
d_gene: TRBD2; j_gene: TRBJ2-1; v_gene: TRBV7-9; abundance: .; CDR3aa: CASSFGRPGGPLDEQFF; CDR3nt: TGTGCCAGCAGCTTCGGACGCCCGGGAGGGCCTCTCGATGAGCAGTTCTTC
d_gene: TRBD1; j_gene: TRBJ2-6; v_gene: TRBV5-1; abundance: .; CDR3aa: CASSSGQGAGGANVLTF; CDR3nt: TGCGCCAGCAGCTCCGGACAGGGGGCCGGTGGGGCCAACGTCCTGACTTTC
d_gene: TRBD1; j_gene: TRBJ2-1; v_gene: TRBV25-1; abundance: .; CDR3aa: CASSRDSLGAFEQFF; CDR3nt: TGTGCCAGCAGTAGGGACAGCCTCGGAGCGTTTGAGCAGTTCTTC
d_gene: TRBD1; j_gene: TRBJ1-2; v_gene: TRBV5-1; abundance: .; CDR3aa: CASSSSRDRGPGYTF; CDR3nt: TGCGCCAGCAGCTCTAGCCGGGACAGGGGTCCAGGCTACACCTTC
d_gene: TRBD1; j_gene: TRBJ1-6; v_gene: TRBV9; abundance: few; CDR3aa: CASSAEETGREYNSPLHF; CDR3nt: TGTGCCAGCAGCGCAGAAGAGACAGGGCGCGAGTATAATTCACCCCTCCACTTT
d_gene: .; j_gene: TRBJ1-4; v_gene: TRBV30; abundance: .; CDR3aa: CAWRETVNEKLFF; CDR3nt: TGTGCCTGGAGGGAGACAGTCAATGAAAAACTGTTTTTT
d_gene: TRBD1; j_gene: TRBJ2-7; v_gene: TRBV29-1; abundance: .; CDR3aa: CSVGGQMGPDEQYF; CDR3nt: TGCAGCGTTGGGGGACAGATGGGACCGGACGAGCAGTACTTC
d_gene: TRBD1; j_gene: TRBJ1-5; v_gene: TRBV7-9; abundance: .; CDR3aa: CASSLTGGNQPQHF; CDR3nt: TGTGCCAGCAGCCTGACAGGGGGCAATCAGCCCCAGCATTTT
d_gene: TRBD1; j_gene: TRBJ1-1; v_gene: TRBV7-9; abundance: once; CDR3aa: CASSLGWAQGAPTEAFF; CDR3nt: TGTGCCAGCAGCTTAGGGTGGGCACAGGGGGCGCCCACTGAAGCTTTCTTT
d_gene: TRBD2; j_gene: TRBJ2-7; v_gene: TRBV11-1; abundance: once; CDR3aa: CASSLASGNYEQYF; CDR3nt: TGTGCCAGCAGCTTAGCTAGCGGGAACTACGAGCAGTACTTC
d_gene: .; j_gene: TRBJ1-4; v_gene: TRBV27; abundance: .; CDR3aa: CASSLRAVTGEKLFF; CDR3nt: TGTGCCAGCAGTTTACGGGCGGTTACAGGGGAAAAACTGTTTTTT
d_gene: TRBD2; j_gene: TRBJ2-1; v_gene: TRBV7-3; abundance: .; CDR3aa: CASSLLGRDNEQFF; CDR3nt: TGTGCCAGCAGCTTATTAGGGAGGGACAATGAGCAGTTCTTC
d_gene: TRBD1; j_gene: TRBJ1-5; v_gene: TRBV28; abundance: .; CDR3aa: CASSYRGGQPQHF; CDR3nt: TGTGCCAGCAGTTACAGGGGGGGTCAGCCCCAGCATTTT
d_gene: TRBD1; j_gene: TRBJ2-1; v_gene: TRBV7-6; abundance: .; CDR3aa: CASSLGVDRGPNNEQFF; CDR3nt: TGTGCCAGCAGCTTAGGGGTGGACAGGGGGCCGAACAATGAGCAGTTCTTC
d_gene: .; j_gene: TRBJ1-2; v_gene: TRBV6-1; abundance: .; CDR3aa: CASSEVTGSSYDGYTF; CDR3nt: TGTGCCAGCAGTGAGGTGACAGGCTCCTCCTACGATGGCTACACCTTC
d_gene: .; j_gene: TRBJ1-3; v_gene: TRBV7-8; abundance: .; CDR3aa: CASSPPGSGNTIYF; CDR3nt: TGTGCCAGCAGCCCACCGGGCTCTGGAAACACCATATATTTT
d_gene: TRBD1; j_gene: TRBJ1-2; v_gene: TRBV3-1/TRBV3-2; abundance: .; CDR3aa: CASSQVPGGGYTF; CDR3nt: TGTGCCAGCAGCCAAGTTCCAGGGGGCGGCTACACCTTC
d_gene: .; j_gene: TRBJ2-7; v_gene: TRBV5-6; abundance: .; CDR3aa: CASSLIRTEYYEQYF; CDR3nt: TGTGCCAGCAGCTTGATCCGGACAGAATATTACGAGCAGTACTTC
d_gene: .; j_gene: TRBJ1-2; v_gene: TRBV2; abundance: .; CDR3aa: CASRVGTAYGYTF; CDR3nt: TGTGCCAGCAGGGTCGGGACTGCCTATGGCTACACCTTC
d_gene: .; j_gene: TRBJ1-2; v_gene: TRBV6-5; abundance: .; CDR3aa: CASTLDNNYGYTF; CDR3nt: TGTGCCAGCACCCTGGACAACAACTATGGCTACACCTTC